Listed below are T cell receptor beta chains from one sample, sequenced in a study of blood T cells in healthy people across ages. TCRdb analysed the 5' RACE reads with MiXCR anew, one entry per CDR3 protein. The sample holds approximately 1.5 million distinct CDR3 sequences; roughly 32% are singletons and the top ten take 10% to 12%. The sequencing sample was made of blood. These receptors were collected from a woman younger than 45 in good health. Both conserved end residues are part of each CDR3. D genes are given only for firm matches. A clone size is listed for some rows: how often the clone was seen (once, few, many), or a class if it is expanded.

>TRBJ2-5|TRBV7-9|TRBD1|NA
TGTGCCAGCAGCTCCCTTAGGGGACAGGGGGTGGAGACCCAGTACTTC
CASSSLRGQGVETQYF
>TRBJ2-3|TRBV20-1|NA|NA
TGCAGTGCCCATGGCCAGGGAGGCACAGATACGCAGTATTTT
CSAHGQGGTDTQYF
>TRBJ2-1|TRBV7-3|NA|few
TGTGCCAGCAGCTCAGGTGGGGCAGGGTGGGGCAATGAGCAGTTCTTC
CASSSGGAGWGNEQFF
>TRBJ1-5|TRBV5-1|NA|NA
TGCGCCAGCAGCTTGGCAGGGGAGGATCAGCCCCAGCATTTT
CASSLAGEDQPQHF
>TRBJ2-7|TRBV20-1|TRBD2|NA
TGCAGTGCTACCGGGGGGATGGGCCGCCTGGAGCAGTACTTC
CSATGGMGRLEQYF
>TRBJ1-5|TRBV24-1|NA|NA
TGTGCCACCAGTGACCAAGGGTGGGGGGATCAGCCCCAGCATTTT
CATSDQGWGDQPQHF
>TRBJ1-5|TRBV20-1|NA|NA
TGCAGTGCTAGAGATGGGGCAGGGGAGCAGCCCCAGCATTTT
CSARDGAGEQPQHF
>TRBJ2-7|TRBV4-1|TRBD2|many
TGCGCCAGCAGCTCGGGACTAGCGGGGGAATACGAGCAGTACTTC
CASSSGLAGEYEQYF
>TRBJ1-4|TRBV6-6|TRBD1|NA
TGTGCCACCTCACCTACTTGGGACAGAGTGAATGAAAAACTGTTTTTT
CATSPTWDRVNEKLFF
>TRBJ2-7|TRBV24-1|NA|NA
TGTGCCACCAGTGAAAGCTCCTACAATGAGCAGTACTTC
CATSESSYNEQYF
>TRBJ2-7|TRBV4-1|NA|NA
TGCGCCAGCAGCCAAGATCGCGGCGGGGCCACCTACGAGCAGTGCTTC
CASSQDRGGATYEQCF
>TRBJ2-3|TRBV20-1|TRBD2|NA
TGCAGTGAGCCCCTTATTGGGACTAGCGGAGGTCTACGAGGAGATACGCAGTATTTT
CSEPLIGTSGGLRGDTQYF
>TRBJ2-2|TRBV4-1|TRBD2|few
TGCGCCAGCAGCCAAGACGCCTTGAAGCTTCTAGCGGGTACCCGGGAGCTGTTTTTT
CASSQDALKLLAGTRELFF
>TRBJ1-2|TRBV30|NA|NA
TGTGCCTGGAGTGTTGGGGGCGCTTACTATGGCTACACCTTC
CAWSVGGAYYGYTF
>TRBJ2-3|TRBV29-1|NA|many
TGCAGCGGGCGGTGGCGGGCGGATCCCCCTACGCAGTATTTT
CSGRWRADPPTQYF
>TRBJ2-5|TRBV7-2|NA|NA
TGTGCCAGCAGCTTAGTAGGGGGAGTAATGGAGACCCAGTACTTC
CASSLVGGVMETQYF
>TRBJ2-7|TRBV6-5|NA|many
TGTGCCAGCAGCTCAGGACCCGGCAGCGAGCAGTACTTC
CASSSGPGSEQYF
>TRBJ1-6|TRBV9|NA|NA
TGTGCCAGCAGCGCGACAGGCTTGAATTCACCCCTCCACTTT
CASSATGLNSPLHF
>TRBJ1-1|TRBV12-3/TRBV12-4|NA|NA
TGTGCCAGCACCCTGAGGGGGGGTACTGAAGCTTTCTTT
CASTLRGGTEAFF
>TRBJ2-4|TRBV12-3/TRBV12-4|NA|few
TGTGCCAGCAGTTTAGGGTACGGCCGGGGGTACATTCAGTACTTC
CASSLGYGRGYIQYF
>TRBJ2-7|TRBV3-1|NA|NA
TGTGCCAGCAGCCAAGCTCGAAACGGGCCTAGTGAGCAGTACTTC
CASSQARNGPSEQYF
>TRBJ2-1|TRBV15|TRBD2|few
TGTGCCACCAGCCGCTACCCGGGACTAAGTAATGAGCAGTTCTTC
CATSRYPGLSNEQFF
>TRBJ2-3|TRBV5-1|NA|NA
TGCGCCAGCAGTCCCCAGTCCCCCACAGATACGCAGTATTTT
CASSPQSPTDTQYF
>TRBJ1-1|TRBV29-1|NA|NA
TGCAGCGTTGGCCAGATACAGAACGCTGAAGCTTTCTTT
CSVGQIQNAEAFF
>TRBJ2-5|TRBV13|NA|NA
TGTGCCAGCAGCTTAGAACGGGGGCTAAGAGAGACCCAGTACTTC
CASSLERGLRETQYF
>TRBJ2-1|TRBV29-1|TRBD1|many
TGCAGCCCCAAGACAGGGGACAATGAGCAGTTCTTC
CSPKTGDNEQFF
>TRBJ2-1|TRBV7-2|NA|many
TGTGCCAGCAGCCCCAACACTGAGCAGTTCTTC
CASSPNTEQFF